The entry below gives a single TCR beta chain sequence along with its context. Its antigen is unidentified. Profiling relied on immunoSEQ multiplex PCR, and the TCRdb table lists in-frame clones only, not all of them. The repertoire has around 35,000 clones, approximately 81% of them found once; the top ten carry over 10%. This sample stems from a study of OX40 agonist ivuxolimab in advanced cancers. Study-wide context: Ivuxolimab was delivered to patients intravenously every 2 weeks at doses spanning 0.01 to 10 mg/kg. Findings and limits, study-wide: Expanded peripheral T cell antigen specificity was not determined.

Germline lookup yields CDR1 SQVTM and CDR2 ANQGSEA. This CDR3 is 13 amino acids long. The ends were cut back, 0 bases at V and 0 bases at J, with 5 bases in the middle. The input for sequencing was CD4+ or CD8+ T cells sorted from blood, taken in a trial of the OX40 agonist ivuxolimab. The chain has TRBV29-1 and TRBJ1-1; no definite D call. The source of this sequence is an adult with an advanced solid tumor such as melanoma, head and neck, liver or kidney cancer. The CDR3 protein is CSVEDRLNTEAFF. The CDR3 bases are TGCAGCGTTGAAGACAGGCTGAACACTGAAGCTTTCTTT. The entire variable domain, with the rest obtained from reference TRBV29-1 and TRBJ1-1, is as follows: SAVISQKPSRDICQRGTSLTIQCQVDSQVTMMFWYRQQPGQSLTLIATANQGSEATYESGFVIDKFPISRPNLTFSTLTVSNMSPEDSSIYLCSVEDRLNTEAFFGQGTRLTVV.